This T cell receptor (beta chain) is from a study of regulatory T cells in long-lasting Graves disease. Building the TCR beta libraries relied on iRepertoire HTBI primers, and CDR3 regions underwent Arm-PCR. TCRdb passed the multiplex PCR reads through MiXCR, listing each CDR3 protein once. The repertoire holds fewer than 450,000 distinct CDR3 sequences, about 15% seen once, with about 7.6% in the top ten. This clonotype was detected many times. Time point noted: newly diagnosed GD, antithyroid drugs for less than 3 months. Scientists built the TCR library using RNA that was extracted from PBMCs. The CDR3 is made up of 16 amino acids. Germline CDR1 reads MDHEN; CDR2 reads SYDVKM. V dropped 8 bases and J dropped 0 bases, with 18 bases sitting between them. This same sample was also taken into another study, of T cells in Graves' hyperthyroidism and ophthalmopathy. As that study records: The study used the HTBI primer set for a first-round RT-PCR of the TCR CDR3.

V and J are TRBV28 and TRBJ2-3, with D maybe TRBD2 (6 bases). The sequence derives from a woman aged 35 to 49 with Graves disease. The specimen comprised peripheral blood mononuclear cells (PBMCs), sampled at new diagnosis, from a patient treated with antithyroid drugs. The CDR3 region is CASHPYAGTSTDTQYF. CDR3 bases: TGTGCCAGCCATCCATATGCGGGGACTAGCACAGATACGCAGTATTTT. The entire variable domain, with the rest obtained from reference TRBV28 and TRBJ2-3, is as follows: DVKVTQSSRYLVKRTGEKVFLECVQDMDHENMFWYRQDPGLGLRLIYFSYDVKMKEKGDIPEGYSVSREKKERFSLILESASTNQTSMYLCASHPYAGTSTDTQYFGPGTRLTVL.